The present T cell receptor beta chain was sequenced within a study of T cell responses to AZD1222 COVID-19 vaccine. Overall study results and limits: Reports indicate that nearly half of spike-specific TCRs are directed at unmutated variant regions. The breadth and depth of Spike-specific TCRs increased once two AZD1222 doses had been given. Most donors were white British, females outnumbered males, and clonal diversity was possibly underestimated. Repertoire samples came only from after the peak T cell response.

Points on this clone: Its antigen is as yet unknown.

The J segment lost 4 bases and the V segment lost 10 bases, leaving 10 bases of the junction unmatched. The CDR3 loop spans 15 amino acids. CDR1 is SEHNR, CDR2 FQNEAQ, per germline (reference sequence). Some clones are missing from TCRdb's copy, which holds only in-frame ones; the method was immunoSEQ multiplex PCR. The sample carries about 100,000 clones, about 86% recorded once. This TCR came from an adult in good health. This specimen was peripheral blood, taken on day 0 of AZD1222 vaccination. The chain combines TRBV7-9 with TRBJ2-3; 11 nucleotides match TRBD2. The CDR3, as DNA: TGTGCCATCGGGAGACTAGCGGGGAAATCAGATACGCAGTATTTT. This sequence encodes CAIGRLAGKSDTQYF.